Presented here are 18 T cell receptor beta chains from one specimen sequenced in a study of shared clonotypes between healthy human individuals. CD45RO-negative, CCR7-positively selected cells formed the naive CD8 fraction, excluding terminally differentiated effector memory CD45RA+ cells. Assay: immunoSEQ multiplex PCR; the TCRdb copy retains only in-frame clones and omits some. The sample has more than 2 million clones; 80% to 95% are singletons. The sample was naive CD8+ T cells from PBMCs. Every receptor here comes from a young man in good health. Some clones in this sample may be carry-over from other donors' samples.

The chain couples TRBV4-3 to TRBJ1-1, with D perhaps matching TRBD1 (5 bases). This CDR3 contains 19 residues. CDR1 is LGHNA and CDR2 is YSLEER in the germline V gene. V was pared by 4 bases and J by 1 base, with 25 bases between. CDR3 nucleotides: TGCGCCAGCAGCCGCATCTCCGGGGGATACATACAGCCGAACACTGAAGCTTTCTTT. Translated: CASSRISGGYIQPNTEAFF.

This chain joins TRBV11-2 and TRBJ2-1, with D maybe TRBD1 (5 bases). The CDR3 consists of 16 residues. Trimming removed 1 base from V and 2 bases from J, with 12 bases in between. Germline V gene data show CDR1 as SGHAT and CDR2 as FQNNGV. The CDR3 DNA reads TGTGCCAGCAGCTTAGGGAGACAGCTCACCTACAATGAGCAGTTCTTC. Its protein product is CASSLGRQLTYNEQFF.

V usage is TRBV7-2 and J usage is TRBJ2-7, with 10 nucleotides matching TRBD2. Germline CDR1 SGHTA, CDR2 FQGNSA. CDR3 length: 15 amino acids. Losses at the gene ends were 1 base for V and 1 base for J; bases not matched to a gene: 1. CDR3 region: CASSLELAGSYEQYF. DNA for the CDR3: TGTGCCAGCAGCTTAGAACTAGCGGGGTCCTACGAGCAGTACTTC.

This rearrangement joins TRBV4-1 to TRBJ2-7, with no clear D. The germline CDR1 and CDR2 sequences are MGHRA and YSYEKL. The CDR3 is made up of 13 amino acids. Trimming took off 4 bases at V and 6 bases at J, with 13 bases between the two ends. The CDR3 region has the DNA TGCGCCAGCAGCCTCGTGGTAAGGGCCGAGCAGTACTTC. Residues: CASSLVVRAEQYF.

The V and J genes are TRBV4-1 and TRBJ2-7; a weak D match, TRBD2 (6 bases). Germline CDR1 MGHRA, CDR2 YSYEKL. The CDR3 has 16 amino acids. V was shortened by 4 bases and J by 5 bases, with 21 bases between the two germline ends. This CDR3 reads CASSPEGRELPHEQYF. CDR3 nucleotide sequence: TGCGCCAGCAGCCCCGAGGGGCGGGAACTTCCCCACGAGCAGTACTTC.

The chain carries TRBV7-9 and TRBJ2-2; the D is unclear. From germline, CDR1 is SEHNR and CDR2 FQNEAQ (reference sequence). Trimming pared 1 base from V and 6 bases from J, leaving 15 bases between. This CDR3 is 16 amino acids long. CDR3 protein: CASSLERVIRAGELFF. The CDR3 DNA sequence: TGTGCCAGCAGCTTAGAGCGCGTCATTCGGGCCGGGGAGCTGTTTTTT.

With respect to this clone: Other DNA sequences from this sample encode an identical CDR3 as well. This rearrangement joins TRBV19 to TRBJ1-1; TRBD1 matches 10 bases. CDR3 length equals 14 residues. Germline lookup yields CDR1 LNHDA and CDR2 SQIVND (reference sequence). The V gene end was trimmed by 2 bases and the J gene end by 5 bases; junction bases not matched to a gene: 2. CDR3 region: CASSIRQGATEAFF. DNA for the CDR3: TGTGCCAGTAGTATAAGACAGGGGGCGACTGAAGCTTTCTTT.

Comments on this clone: Other DNA sequences in this sample translate to the same CDR3. This sequence joins TRBV19 and TRBJ2-1, with D perhaps TRBD2 (5 bases). The CDR3 sequence is 15 residues long. Germline CDR1 LNHDA, CDR2 SQIVND (reference sequence). The germline V and J ends were trimmed by 3 bases and 0 bases, with 9 bases remaining between them. The CDR3 protein is CASSISGSSYNEQFF. CDR3 in DNA: TGTGCCAGTAGTATCAGTGGGAGCTCCTACAATGAGCAGTTCTTC.

The V gene is TRBV6-5, the J gene TRBJ2-7; D gene unclear. Germline CDR1 reads MNHEY; CDR2 reads SVGAGI. V lost 2 bases and J lost 5, with 16 bases in between. There are 15 residues in the CDR3. The CDR3: CASSYGPAPADEQYF. In nucleotides, the CDR3 is TGTGCCAGCAGTTACGGCCCCGCCCCTGCGGACGAGCAGTACTTC.

This chain connects TRBV7-9 to TRBJ2-2, with D maybe TRBD2 (6 bases). This CDR3 comprises 15 residues. Looked up from germline, CDR1 is SEHNR and CDR2 is FQNEAQ (reference sequence). V was clipped by 5 bases and J by 5 bases, with 15 bases between them. The CDR3 is CASSGSGGRTGELFF. The DNA of the CDR3 is TGTGCCAGCAGCGGTAGCGGAGGGAGGACCGGGGAGCTGTTTTTT.

The gene calls are TRBV27 and TRBJ1-4; TRBD1 is a possible D gene (5 bases). Looked up from germline, CDR1 is MNHEY and CDR2 is SMNVEV (reference sequence). This CDR3 has 15 residues. The germline V and J ends were trimmed by 3 bases and 7 bases, with 15 bases remaining between them. The DNA of the CDR3 is TGTGCCAGCAGTTTGGGGGGGATCGCGGGTGAAAAACTGTTTTTT. Translated: CASSLGGIAGEKLFF. The whole variable domain, remainder taken from reference TRBV27 and TRBJ1-4, is EAQVTQNPRYLITVTGKKLTVTCSQNMNHEYMSWYRQDPGLGLRQIYYSMNVEVTDKGDVPEGYKVSRKEKRNFPLILESPSPNQTSLYFCASSLGGIAGEKLFFGSGTQLSVL.

CDR3 sequence (DNA): TGTGCCAGCAGTTTAGACGGGAGGGACGAGCAGTACTTC. This translates into CASSLDGRDEQYF. The rearrangement links TRBV28 to TRBJ2-7; 8 bases are shared with TRBD2. This CDR3 is built from 13 residues. J gave up 5 bases and V 2 bases, and 2 bases lay outside the gene matches. Germline V CDR1 and CDR2: MDHEN, SYDVKM. The full variable domain, rest sourced from reference TRBV28 and TRBJ2-7, is DVKVTQSSRYLVKRTGEKVFLECVQDMDHENMFWYRQDPGLGLRLIYFSYDVKMKEKGDIPEGYSVSREKKERFSLILESASTNQTSMYLCASSLDGRDEQYFGPGTRLTVT.

This clone was found once. The J gene is TRBJ2-1, the V gene TRBV9, with 9 bases matching TRBD2. The CDR3 runs to 15 residues. Unmatched junction bases numbered 7, after V lost 2 bases and J lost 7 bases. CDR1 and CDR2 from the germline V gene are SGDLS and YYNGEE. The CDR3 DNA follows: TGTGCCAGCAGCGTGAGGGCTAGCGGGATGAATGAGCAGTTCTTC. It specifies CASSVRASGMNEQFF.

This chain connects TRBV5-1 to TRBJ1-1; TRBD1 matches 9 bases. CDR3 length: 15 residues. V dropped 3 bases and J dropped 1; count of bases not matched to a gene: 4. Germline V gene data show CDR1 as SGHRS and CDR2 as YFSETQ. The CDR3 spells CASSWGQGGNTEAFF. In DNA form, the CDR3 reads TGCGCCAGCAGCTGGGGACAGGGCGGGAACACTGAAGCTTTCTTT.

This chain connects TRBV5-1 to TRBJ2-7, with D unclear. V was trimmed by 4 bases and J by 0 bases, leaving 8 bases between them. The germline V gene has CDR1 SGHRS and CDR2 YFSETQ. CDR3 length equals 13 residues. The CDR3 coding sequence is TGCGCCAGCAGCGGAAGGGTCTCCTACGAGCAGTACTTC. Its protein product is CASSGRVSYEQYF.

The rearrangement links TRBV6-5 to TRBJ1-2; no definite D call. The CDR3 loop spans 15 amino acids. Germline V lookup: CDR1 MNHEY, CDR2 SVGAGI. Trimming left V 1 base short and J 4 bases short, with 13 bases between. CDR3 in amino acids: CASSYFPGDTYGYTF. The CDR3 bases are TGTGCCAGCAGTTACTTCCCGGGAGACACCTATGGCTACACCTTC.

The count of this clone is one. The chain carries TRBV4-1 and TRBJ2-7; D may be TRBD2 (7 bases). From germline, CDR1 is MGHRA and CDR2 YSYEKL. This CDR3 spans 13 amino acids. V was trimmed by 9 bases and J by 5 bases, leaving 17 bases between them. Written as DNA, the CDR3 is TGCGCCAGGAGGGGGGGCGGAGGGAACGAGCAGTACTTC. It specifies CARRGGGGNEQYF.

The chain employs TRBV5-1 and TRBJ2-3; weak D call: TRBD1 (6 bases). The germline V and J ends were trimmed by 4 bases and 2 bases, with 17 bases remaining between them. This CDR3 has 16 residues. The germline V gene has CDR1 SGHRS and CDR2 YFSETQ. Here the CDR3 reads CASSPKVGASTDTQYF. The CDR3 coding sequence is TGCGCCAGCAGCCCTAAGGTGGGGGCCTCCACAGATACGCAGTATTTT.